This T cell receptor beta chain was captured by sequencing in a study of blood T cell repertoires in COVID-19 (dated by TCRdb to the early 2020s). General notes on the study: The collaborator samples originated in the United States, Italy and Spain and spanned the acute and convalescent phases of COVID-19. The dataset comprised deeply sampled blood TCRbeta repertoires from subjects exposed to, actively infected with, or recovered from COVID-19. The material from the prospective study consisted of cDNA or gDNA derived from T cells, B-cell-depleted T cells, or PBMCs. Nearly every sample came with metadata listing a de-identified subject ID, COVID-19 status, age in years and sex. The repertoires were made available in a free public database intended to serve as a resource for research on the immune response to SARS-CoV-2. Samples were obtained from the ongoing ImmuneRACE study (first 160 participants) and from about 1,300 subjects provided by 6 global collaborators. Where HLA class I and class II types were available, the types were taken from metadata supplied by the sample provider, not from assay-based typing. What the work shows at the level of the full study, not this receptor alone: Clinical and demographic metadata were provided uncurated, with the amount varying by source and participant.

Points on this clone: Its antigen has not been determined. No much larger clonotype is one base removed from it; base qualities were not supplied.

The immunoSEQ Assay, a bias-controlled multiplex PCR, was used to amplify TCRbeta CDR3 regions from genomic DNA. As for how the authors treated the data: The number of nucleated cells in each sample was estimated by amplification of reference gene primers within the assay. Sequence reads were collapsed and filtered to measure the absolute abundance of every unique TCRbeta CDR3 rearrangement. Productive Simpson clonality was computed per sample as the square root of Simpson's diversity index over productive rearrangements. Entries here come from immuneACCESS through TCRdb and include only in-frame sequences with V and J called. Some clones fail to appear in such tables; in the studies checked, an unresolved V gene covers under half of the shortfall, and the cause of the remainder is unknown. The DNA gave D and trimming, while V, J and clone size come from that table. This sample has about 190,000 clones in its table, and about 88% of those were observed once. The leading ten clones occupy about 6.8% of the sample.

Another Seattle source contributed samples from volunteer blood donors who had recovered from COVID-19. Each collaborating institution followed its own protocols to collect whole blood in K2EDTA tubes. For TCRbeta analysis, collaborators shipped samples in one of three forms: frozen whole blood, isolated PBMCs, or DNA extracted from either of those sample types. The germline V gene (reference sequence) sets CDR1 to MNHEY and CDR2 to SMNVEV. V trim: 6 bases; J trim: 2 bases; unmatched bases: 4. The CDR3 spans 15 residues, from the cysteine through the phenylalanine. The entry retains the CDR3 DNA only, 45 bases that are in frame from base 1.

This receptor was identified in a woman between 35 and 50 years old who had recovered from COVID-19. The rearranged segments are TRBV27 and TRBJ1-5, and 10 bases in between align with TRBD1. Sequencing was performed on peripheral blood. The DNA sequence is TGTGCCAGCAGCCCAGGGACAGGGGGCAATCAGCCCCAGCATTTT. It translates as CASSPGTGGNQPQHF.